Presented here are 22 T cell receptor beta chains from one specimen sequenced in a study of human T cells and chemical hapten exposure (dated by TCRdb to the early 2020s). The sample's time point label, decoded: patch test 1, 2 weeks after DPC sensitization. The sample's treatment or condition label, in plain terms: therapeutic diphenylcyclopropenone sensitization with weekly scalp DPC. To prepare the library, RACE was applied. Sequencing relied on a NextSeq 500. TCRdb reanalyzed the raw reads on its own, using fastp at Q25 for trimming and MiXCR for clone calling, and kept in-frame beta chains. Rows merge per CDR3 protein into single entries with the most common DNA and genes. Within this sample are about 120,000 distinct CDR3 sequences, with 12% to 15% of them counted one time only. Over 0.85% of the sample is taken by the ten largest. The material sequenced was whole blood, taken in connection with sensitization to the hapten diphenylcyclopropenone (DPC). The receptors were sampled from a man aged 18 to 29 with alopecia areata. Some clones in this sample may be carry-over from other donors' samples.

The sample holds one count of this clonotype. The chain employs TRBV20-1 and TRBJ1-6, with D perhaps matching TRBD1 (5 bases). The V end was cut by 5 bases, the J end by 7 bases, with 12 bases between. Germline V gene data show CDR1 as DFQATT and CDR2 as SNEGSKA (reference sequence). CDR3 length: 13 amino acids. CDR3 in amino acids: CSAVRDGNSPLHF. CDR3 bases: TGCAGTGCTGTCCGGGACGGCAATTCACCCCTCCACTTT.

This clonotype was recorded at least ten times. This chain links TRBV29-1 with TRBJ2-2, with 8 bases identical to TRBD2. Germline CDR1 and CDR2: SQVTM and ANQGSEA. There are 14 residues in the CDR3. The J segment lost 4 bases and the V segment lost 6 bases, leaving 7 bases of the junction unmatched. In DNA form, the CDR3 reads TGCAGCGTCGGGAAGGCGGGGGGCACCGGGGAGCTGTTTTTT. It yields the protein CSVGKAGGTGELFF.

This chain uses TRBV4-1 with TRBJ1-1; 7 nucleotides match TRBD1. The germline V gene encodes CDR1 MGHRA and CDR2 YSYEKL. This CDR3 is 14 amino acids long. Unmatched junction bases numbered 5, after V lost 0 bases and J lost 7 bases. In DNA form, the CDR3 reads TGCGCCAGCAGCCAAGAGACAGGGTCGGTTGAAGCTTTCTTT. The encoded protein is CASSQETGSVEAFF.

This clonotype was detected many times. This chain uses TRBV6-6 with TRBJ1-3, with TRBD1 matching 9 bases. Germline values: CDR1 MNHNY, CDR2 SVGAGI (reference sequence). The CDR3 is 19 residues long. Trimming cost V 2 bases and J 0 bases; bases outside gene matches: 11. This chain's CDR3 is CASSYVRDRVIYSGNTIYF. For the CDR3, the DNA is TGTGCCAGCAGTTACGTCAGGGACAGGGTGATATACTCTGGAAACACCATATATTTT.

The V call is TRBV11-3, the J call TRBJ2-3; perhaps TRBD1 as D (6 bases). The CDR3 extends over 15 amino acids. Germline V CDR1 and CDR2: SGHNT, YENEEA. V shed 5 bases and J shed 0 bases, with 12 bases lying between them. In DNA form, the CDR3 reads TGTGCCAGCAGCCTCGGACAGTTGAGCACAGATACGCAGTATTTT. Its translation is CASSLGQLSTDTQYF.

The chain couples TRBV27 to TRBJ2-3; 11 bases are a match to TRBD2. With 4 bases clipped from V and 0 bases from J, the junction kept 6 bases outside the gene matches. This CDR3 has 17 amino acids. CDR1 is MNHEY and CDR2 is SMNVEV in the germline V gene (reference sequence). The CDR3 spells CASSWITSGGSTDTQYF. The CDR3, as DNA: TGTGCCAGCAGTTGGATAACTAGCGGGGGAAGCACAGATACGCAGTATTTT.

The V gene is TRBV7-6, the J gene TRBJ2-1; tentatively, D is TRBD2 (6 bases). This CDR3 comprises 13 residues. Germline values: CDR1 SGHVS, CDR2 FNYEAQ. Trimming stripped 4 bases from V and 6 bases from J, with 10 bases between. CDR3 in DNA: TGTGCCAGCAGCTATCTGACTAGCAATGAGCAGTTCTTC. Protein: CASSYLTSNEQFF.

The chain uses TRBV7-2 and TRBJ2-7; 7 bases align to TRBD2. The CDR3 totals 13 residues. Trimming cost V 2 bases and J 3 bases; bases outside gene matches: 1. Germline CDR1 is SGHTA and CDR2 is FQGNSA. CDR3 region: CASSLRTSYEQYV. As DNA, the CDR3 is TGTGCCAGCAGCTTAAGGACTAGCTACGAGCAGTACGTC.

This clonotype came up a few times. The junction does not match germline at one end; this may be a read error. The V and J genes are TRBV10-3 and TRBJ1-4; no definite D call. The CDR3 consists of 13 residues. Germline CDR1 is ENHRY and CDR2 is SYGVKD. For the CDR3, the DNA is TGTGCCATCGGTGACACCACCAATGAAAAACTGTTTTTT. Encoded protein: CAIGDTTNEKLFF.

The chain is built from TRBV7-6 and TRBJ1-1; no definite D call. CDR3 length: 15 amino acids. Looked up from germline, CDR1 is SGHVS and CDR2 is FNYEAQ. V was cut by 1 base and J by 6 bases, with 15 bases left in between. CDR3 coding DNA: TGTGCCAGCAGCTTAGGGTCGGGGTCCCCCGCTGAAGCTTTCTTT. Translating it yields CASSLGSGSPAEAFF.

This clonotype was counted ten times or more. A read error may produce the germline difference seen at one junction end. The chain has TRBV6-2 or TRBV6-3 and TRBJ2-7, with D possibly being TRBD1 or TRBD2 (6 bases each). Looked up from germline, CDR1 is MNHEY and CDR2 is SVGEGT. The CDR3 length is 14 residues. The CDR3 sequence: CASSYSGGSSEQYF. The CDR3 DNA reads TGTGCCAGCAGTTATTCCGGGGGCTCCTCCGAGCAGTACTTC.

Only a few counts were recorded for this clonotype. The chain employs TRBV20-1 and TRBJ1-2, with D uncertain. Germline V gene sequence: CDR1 DFQATT, CDR2 SNEGSKA (reference sequence). The CDR3 spans 11 residues. Deletions cut 1 base from V and 7 bases from J, with 7 bases between. CDR3 residues: CSARGRFGYTF. The DNA of the CDR3 is TGCAGTGCTAGAGGGAGATTTGGCTACACCTTC.

This clonotype has only a few counts. The gene calls are TRBV11-2 and TRBJ2-1; 9 nucleotides align to TRBD1. The CDR3 is 16 residues long. Germline V gene data show CDR1 as SGHAT and CDR2 as FQNNGV. V lost 5 bases and J lost 12; bases outside the gene matches: 17. The CDR3 is CASSHRDREFFVGQFF. For the CDR3, the DNA is TGTGCCAGCAGCCACCGGGACAGGGAGTTTTTCGTAGGGCAGTTCTTC.

The chain has TRBV28 and TRBJ1-1; D remains ambiguous. Trimming shortened V by 6 bases and J by 0 bases, and 5 bases separated the two germline ends. The CDR3 runs 12 residues. CDR1 and CDR2 from the germline V gene are MDHEN and SYDVKM. The CDR3 nucleotides are TGTGCCAGCAGGGTTATGAACACTGAAGCTTTCTTT. This encodes CASRVMNTEAFF. The variable domain in full, completed from reference TRBV28 and TRBJ1-1, reads DVKVTQSSRYLVKRTGEKVFLECVQDMDHENMFWYRQDPGLGLRLIYFSYDVKMKEKGDIPEGYSVSREKKERFSLILESASTNQTSMYLCASRVMNTEAFFGQGTRLTVV.

This sequence joins TRBV20-1 and TRBJ2-6, with D possibly matching TRBD1 (6 bases). The CDR3 has 16 amino acids. CDR1 and CDR2 (germline): DFQATT, SNEGSKA (reference sequence). Trimming stripped 4 bases from V and 0 bases from J, with 13 bases between. CDR3 sequence reads: CSATTGPPSGANVLTF. CDR3 bases: TGCAGTGCTACGACAGGTCCTCCCTCTGGGGCCAACGTCCTGACTTTC.

This clonotype was counted only a few times. The chain links TRBV12-3 or TRBV12-4 to TRBJ2-5, with 7 nucleotides matching TRBD1. The CDR3 sequence is 14 residues long. V lost 5 bases, J lost 5 bases, and 8 bases stayed unmatched. As DNA, the CDR3 is TGTGCCAGCAGTCTAGGACAGGTTCTCGAGACCCAGTACTTC. Its translation: CASSLGQVLETQYF.

This clonotype was counted only a few times. The chain links TRBV11-2 to TRBJ2-7; D not certain. The CDR3 is 14 residues long. CDR1 is SGHAT and CDR2 is FQNNGV in the germline V gene. V shed 0 bases and J shed 7 bases, with 13 bases lying between them. Here the CDR3 reads CASSLDTSSREQYF. The CDR3 bases are TGTGCCAGCAGCTTAGACACCTCCAGCAGGGAGCAGTACTTC.

The V and J genes are TRBV3-2 and TRBJ1-1. TRBV3-2 is a pseudogene segment. The CDR3 runs to 18 residues. Here the CDR3 DNA reads TGTGCCAGCAGCCAAGATAGGTGGCGGCCACTCGTTTACACTGAAGCTTTCTTT. It codes for CASSQDRWRPLVYTEAFF.

This clonotype was observed once. Its ends do not fully match the called genes, so a read error is possible. The chain links TRBV10-3 to TRBJ2-7, with no clear D. This CDR3 is built from 11 residues. Germline V gene data show CDR1 as ENHRY and CDR2 as SYGVKD. Here the CDR3 DNA reads TGTGCCATCAGTGACCGCTACGAGCTGTACTTC. This translates into CAISDRYELYF.

This clonotype was detected a few times. The CDR3 reads CASSPMDRVDTEAFF. CDR3 in DNA: TGTGCCAGCTCGCCTATGGACAGGGTGGACACTGAAGCTTTCTTT. J is TRBJ1-1 and V is TRBV18; 8 bases line up with TRBD1. Germline lookup yields CDR1 KGHSH and CDR2 LQKENI. The CDR3 spans 15 residues. V dropped 6 bases and J dropped 3; count of bases not matched to a gene: 9.

This clonotype was seen more than once but under ten times. This sequence joins TRBV5-4 and TRBJ1-1; D is unclear. Per germline, CDR1 SGHNT and CDR2 YYREEE (reference sequence). V lost 0 bases and J lost 3, with 9 bases in between. The CDR3 has 14 amino acids. The chain's CDR3 is CASSLDPSHTEAFF. CDR3 coding DNA: TGTGCCAGCAGCTTGGACCCCAGTCACACTGAAGCTTTCTTT.

This clonotype was detected ten times or more. J is TRBJ2-3 and V is TRBV6-2 or TRBV6-3, with TRBD1 identical over 9 bases. V lost 6 bases, J lost 5 bases, and 6 bases stayed unmatched. This CDR3 spans 14 amino acids. Looked up from germline, CDR1 is MNHEY and CDR2 is SVGEGT. CDR3 sequence reads: CASRRTGVGDTQYF. In nucleotides, the CDR3 is TGTGCCAGCAGGCGGACAGGGGTCGGAGATACGCAGTATTTT.